This T cell receptor (beta chain) came from a study of read filtering for tumor transcriptome and immune sequencing. The library was built from about 370 ng RNA with molecular barcoded adaptors for alpha/delta and beta/gamma chains. TCRdb reprocessed the reads via MiXCR and lists one record per CDR3 protein. This table has 45,000 to 55,000 distinct CDR3 sequences, less than 20% appearing once. This CDR3 region has 13 residues. The germline gives CDR1 SQVTM, CDR2 ANQGSEA. The V end was cut by 4 bases, the J end by 1 base, with 10 bases between. The receptor was isolated from a donor at least 40 years old with multiple myeloma. This sequence joins TRBV29-1 and TRBJ1-1; no firm D call. The sample comprised a population of CD138-negative cells sorted from bone marrow. The CDR3 protein is CSVGWRSNTEAFF. Written as DNA, the CDR3 is TGCAGCGTTGGTTGGCGTTCGAACACTGAAGCTTTCTTT. The whole variable domain, remainder taken from reference TRBV29-1 and TRBJ1-1, is SAVISQKPSRDICQRGTSLTIQCQVDSQVTMMFWYRQQPGQSLTLIATANQGSEATYESGFVIDKFPISRPNLTFSTLTVSNMSPEDSSIYLCSVGWRSNTEAFFGQGTRLTVV.